The rows below give T cell receptor beta chains drawn from one sample of a study of cytomegalovirus exposure and HLA in healthy donors. The assay was immunoSEQ multiplex PCR, and TCRdb's table has in-frame clones only and misses some. The sample has tens of thousands of clones, approximately 62% seen once. Sequencing input: PBMCs. These receptors were collected from a male donor in good health and CMV-seropositive. Both conserved end residues are part of each CDR3. Each record gives: V gene, D gene, J gene, clone size, CDR3 protein, CDR3 DNA. A D gene is named only where the DNA matches it firmly. Rows give clone size only sometimes, using once, few, many, or a class for an expanded clone.

V gene: TRBV19; D gene: TRBD2; J gene: TRBJ2-1; clone size: NA; CDR3 protein: CASTRTSGSYNEQFF; CDR3 DNA: TGTGCCAGTACCCGGACTAGCGGCTCCTACAATGAGCAGTTCTTC
V gene: TRBV12-1; D gene: NA; J gene: TRBJ2-3; clone size: NA; CDR3 protein: CASSFARRRSTDTQYF; CDR3 DNA: TGTGCCAGCAGCTTTGCAAGGAGAAGGAGCACAGATACGCAGTATTTT
V gene: TRBV5-4; D gene: NA; J gene: TRBJ1-2; clone size: NA; CDR3 protein: CASSLERGLNGYTF; CDR3 DNA: TGTGCCAGCAGCTTGGAACGGGGGTTAAATGGCTACACCTTC
V gene: TRBV28; D gene: TRBD1; J gene: TRBJ2-4; clone size: NA; CDR3 protein: CASTGQVLAKNIQYF; CDR3 DNA: TGTGCCAGCACGGGACAGGTGCTAGCCAAAAACATTCAGTACTTC
V gene: TRBV19; D gene: TRBD1; J gene: TRBJ1-1; clone size: NA; CDR3 protein: CASSIIFGAGGGRTEAFF; CDR3 DNA: TGTGCCAGTAGTATAATCTTTGGGGCAGGGGGCGGTCGGACTGAAGCTTTCTTT
V gene: TRBV5-1; D gene: TRBD1; J gene: TRBJ2-7; clone size: NA; CDR3 protein: CASSTETLDRSYEQYF; CDR3 DNA: TGCGCCAGCAGCACGGAAACCCTGGACAGGTCCTACGAGCAGTACTTC
V gene: TRBV14; D gene: NA; J gene: TRBJ1-5; clone size: NA; CDR3 protein: CASSPGRNQPQHF; CDR3 DNA: TGTGCCAGCAGCCCAGGGAGGAATCAGCCCCAGCATTTT
V gene: TRBV7-9; D gene: TRBD2; J gene: TRBJ2-5; clone size: NA; CDR3 protein: CASSESGAQETQYF; CDR3 DNA: TGTGCCAGCAGCGAGAGCGGGGCCCAAGAGACCCAGTACTTC
V gene: TRBV28; D gene: TRBD2; J gene: TRBJ2-5; clone size: NA; CDR3 protein: CASSSSGGHQETQYF; CDR3 DNA: TGTGCCAGCAGTTCTAGCGGGGGCCACCAAGAGACCCAGTACTTC
V gene: TRBV6-6; D gene: NA; J gene: TRBJ2-7; clone size: NA; CDR3 protein: CASSPKDYKYEQYF; CDR3 DNA: TGTGCCAGCAGTCCTAAGGACTATAAATACGAGCAGTACTTC
V gene: TRBV30; D gene: TRBD1; J gene: TRBJ1-2; clone size: NA; CDR3 protein: CACLNPGQVPSGYTF; CDR3 DNA: TGTGCCTGTCTAAATCCGGGACAGGTCCCTTCGGGCTACACCTTC
V gene: TRBV10-3; D gene: NA; J gene: TRBJ2-7; clone size: NA; CDR3 protein: CAISEEQAGEQYF; CDR3 DNA: TGTGCCATCAGTGAGGAACAGGCTGGCGAGCAGTACTTC
V gene: TRBV5-1; D gene: TRBD2; J gene: TRBJ2-7; clone size: NA; CDR3 protein: CASSLVVSGEQYF; CDR3 DNA: TGCGCCAGCAGCTTGGTTGTTAGCGGGGAGCAGTACTTC
V gene: TRBV19; D gene: NA; J gene: TRBJ1-2; clone size: few; CDR3 protein: CASSPQREDYTF; CDR3 DNA: TGTGCCAGTAGTCCCCAACGAGAAGACTACACCTTC
V gene: TRBV7-8; D gene: TRBD1; J gene: TRBJ2-3; clone size: NA; CDR3 protein: CASSLAGQVQIDTQYF; CDR3 DNA: TGTGCCAGCAGCTTAGCGGGACAGGTACAGATAGATACGCAGTATTTT
V gene: TRBV6-5; D gene: NA; J gene: TRBJ1-5; clone size: once; CDR3 protein: CASSPEHYSNQPQHF; CDR3 DNA: TGTGCCAGCAGCCCCGAACATTATAGCAATCAGCCCCAGCATTTT
V gene: TRBV27; D gene: TRBD2; J gene: TRBJ2-4; clone size: NA; CDR3 protein: CASSLLAGDNIQYF; CDR3 DNA: TGTGCCAGCAGCTTGCTAGCGGGAGATAACATTCAGTACTTC
V gene: TRBV5-1; D gene: TRBD1; J gene: TRBJ2-7; clone size: NA; CDR3 protein: CASSPGQGAYEQYF; CDR3 DNA: TGCGCCAGCAGCCCGGGACAGGGGGCCTACGAGCAGTACTTC
V gene: TRBV21-1; D gene: NA; J gene: TRBJ2-1; clone size: NA; CDR3 protein: CASSKVEGTGYPAGEDEQFF; CDR3 DNA: TGTGCCAGCAGCAAAGTAGAGGGGACAGGGTACCCAGCGGGAGAAGATGAGCAGTTCTTC
V gene: TRBV28; D gene: NA; J gene: TRBJ2-1; clone size: once; CDR3 protein: CASSLWAAGSNEQFF; CDR3 DNA: TGTGCCAGCAGTTTATGGGCGGCCGGTTCGAATGAGCAGTTCTTC
V gene: TRBV27; D gene: NA; J gene: TRBJ2-3; clone size: NA; CDR3 protein: CASGADTQYF; CDR3 DNA: TGTGCATCGGGGGCAGATACGCAGTATTTT
V gene: TRBV5-4; D gene: NA; J gene: TRBJ1-2; clone size: NA; CDR3 protein: CASSLLLSDYGYTF; CDR3 DNA: TGTGCCAGCAGCTTACTCCTTTCGGACTATGGCTACACCTTC
V gene: TRBV4-1; D gene: TRBD1; J gene: TRBJ2-7; clone size: NA; CDR3 protein: CASSQEWGQFYEQYF; CDR3 DNA: TGCGCCAGCAGCCAAGAATGGGGACAGTTTTACGAGCAGTACTTC
V gene: TRBV6-5; D gene: NA; J gene: TRBJ1-5; clone size: NA; CDR3 protein: CASSYSSTVNQPQHF; CDR3 DNA: TGTGCCAGCAGTTACTCGAGTACAGTCAATCAGCCCCAGCATTTT
V gene: TRBV7-6; D gene: NA; J gene: TRBJ2-7; clone size: few; CDR3 protein: CASSVNGQNEQYF; CDR3 DNA: TGTGCCAGCAGCGTCAACGGACAGAACGAGCAGTACTTC
V gene: TRBV5-1; D gene: NA; J gene: TRBJ1-1; clone size: few; CDR3 protein: CASSLSAGGATEAFF; CDR3 DNA: TGCGCCAGCAGCTTGAGCGCGGGGGGGGCAACTGAAGCTTTCTTT
V gene: TRBV15; D gene: TRBD1; J gene: TRBJ1-5; clone size: once; CDR3 protein: CATSRPDRVGQPQHF; CDR3 DNA: TGTGCCACCAGCAGACCGGACAGGGTTGGTCAGCCCCAGCATTTT
V gene: TRBV28; D gene: NA; J gene: TRBJ1-2; clone size: once; CDR3 protein: CASCPTGHGEGYTF; CDR3 DNA: TGTGCCAGCTGCCCTACAGGACACGGTGAGGGCTACACCTTC
V gene: TRBV21-1; D gene: NA; J gene: TRBJ2-1; clone size: NA; CDR3 protein: CASSKWRLPTSYNEQFF; CDR3 DNA: TGTGCCAGCAGCAAGTGGAGACTACCTACCTCCTACAATGAGCAGTTCTTC
V gene: TRBV30; D gene: TRBD1; J gene: TRBJ2-7; clone size: NA; CDR3 protein: CAWRKTGTGQPAQYF; CDR3 DNA: TGTGCCTGGAGAAAGACCGGGACAGGGCAACCGGCGCAGTACTTC
V gene: TRBV7-9; D gene: NA; J gene: TRBJ2-5; clone size: NA; CDR3 protein: CASSSRETQYF; CDR3 DNA: TGTGCCAGCAGTTCGAGGGAGACCCAGTACTTC
V gene: TRBV19; D gene: NA; J gene: TRBJ2-7; clone size: many; CDR3 protein: CASSDRSYEQYF; CDR3 DNA: TGTGCCAGTAGTGACAGATCCTACGAGCAGTACTTC